This is a list of T cell receptor beta chains from one sample in a study of CD8+CD57+ T cells in acquired aplastic anemia. TCRdb reanalysed the reads using MiXCR and keeps one entry per CDR3 protein. This sample carries about 270,000 distinct CDR3 sequences, 45% to 70% of them seen once, and the ten largest clones take 6.5% to 10%. Source material: sorted CD4+, CD8+, or CD8+CD57+ T cells (not recorded which) from PBMCs. The source of these receptors is a human donor with severe aplastic anemia or a healthy control (not recorded which). CDR3s include the opening cysteine and the closing phenylalanine or tryptophan. The D gene is left open where the match is weak. Rows give clone size only sometimes, using once, few, many, or a class for an expanded clone.

TRBD1,TRBV20-1,few,TRBJ1-6,CSVPTGANNSPLHF,TGCAGTGTCCCGACAGGGGCAAATAATTCACCCCTCCACTTT
NA,TRBV19,NA,TRBJ1-2,CASSQGVNYGYTF,TGTGCCAGTAGCCAGGGTGTTAACTATGGCTACACCTTC
TRBD1,TRBV5-1,NA,TRBJ2-3,CASSPLGQDLPSATDTQYF,TGCGCCAGCAGCCCACTGGGACAGGACCTTCCTTCCGCCACAGATACGCAGTATTTT
NA,TRBV20-1,many,TRBJ2-7,CSAPSGSYEQYF,TGCAGTGCTCCGTCCGGCTCCTACGAGCAGTACTTC
NA,TRBV24-1,few,TRBJ2-1,CATSGEGGGNEQFF,TGTGCCACCAGTGGTGAAGGGGGAGGAAATGAGCAGTTCTTC
NA,TRBV6-1,many,TRBJ2-5,CASSRDEETQYF,TGTGCCAGCTCCAGGGACGAGGAGACCCAGTACTTC
TRBD2,TRBV29-1,many,TRBJ2-1,CSGGGLAGGTEQFF,TGCAGCGGGGGGGGACTAGCGGGGGGAACCGAGCAGTTCTTC
NA,TRBV7-2,few,TRBJ2-2,CASSLRQGNTGELFF,TGTGCCAGCAGCTTAAGGCAGGGAAACACCGGGGAGCTGTTTTTT
TRBD1,TRBV15,few,TRBJ2-5,CATSTVDRAQETQYF,TGTGCCACCAGCACCGTGGACAGGGCGCAAGAGACCCAGTACTTC
TRBD2,TRBV24-1,NA,TRBJ2-3,CATSDGGTSGAIDTQYF,TGTGCCACCAGTGATGGGGGGACTAGCGGGGCCATAGATACGCAGTATTTT
NA,TRBV2,NA,TRBJ2-1,CASSEFGYNEQFF,TGTGCCAGCAGTGAATTTGGCTACAATGAGCAGTTCTTC
NA,TRBV7-2,many,TRBJ1-4,CASSLPGPEKLFF,TGTGCCAGCAGCTTGCCAGGGCCTGAAAAACTGTTTTTT
NA,TRBV7-8,NA,TRBJ2-7,CASSRPGRLFYEQYF,TGTGCCAGCAGCCGGCCGGGCAGGCTATTCTACGAGCAGTACTTC
NA,TRBV12-5,many,TRBJ2-7,CASGVIDYEQYF,TGTGCTAGTGGGGTAATCGACTACGAGCAGTACTTC
TRBD2,TRBV5-1,once,TRBJ2-1,CASSMLAGTYNEQFF,TGCGCCAGCAGCATGCTAGCGGGGACCTACAATGAGCAGTTCTTC
TRBD2,TRBV12-3/TRBV12-4,many,TRBJ2-1,CASSPIRGGGRNSYNEQFF,TGTGCCAGCAGTCCTATCCGGGGGGGGGGTCGAAACTCCTACAATGAGCAGTTCTTC
TRBD1,TRBV5-1,many,TRBJ1-1,CASSFRPLLGQGQTEAFF,TGCGCCAGCAGCTTTCGGCCGTTGCTCGGACAGGGTCAAACTGAAGCTTTCTTT
NA,TRBV24-1,few,TRBJ1-1,CATSDTTTRPPRAFF,TGTGCCACCAGTGATACCACGACAAGACCCCCAAGAGCTTTCTTT
TRBD2,TRBV7-2,many,TRBJ2-7,CASSKSGGNSYEQYF,TGTGCCAGCAGCAAGAGCGGGGGGAACTCCTACGAGCAGTACTTC
NA,TRBV20-1,NA,TRBJ2-3,CSVPRQARADTQYF,TGCAGTGTACCGAGACAGGCACGCGCAGATACGCAGTATTTT
NA,TRBV24-1,NA,TRBJ2-1,CATSEEGTRSYNEQFF,TGTGCCACCAGTGAGGAGGGGACTCGCTCCTACAATGAGCAGTTCTTC
NA,TRBV19,NA,TRBJ1-1,CASSIPAGIGTEAFF,TGTGCCAGTAGTATCCCGGCGGGGATAGGCACTGAAGCTTTCTTT
NA,TRBV7-9,NA,TRBJ2-3,CASSFFGLGLDTDTQYF,TGTGCCAGCAGCTTTTTCGGGCTGGGGCTGGACACAGATACGCAGTATTTT
NA,TRBV20-1,NA,TRBJ1-6,CSARVLGQLHF,TGCAGTGCTAGAGTCCTTGGACAGCTCCACTTT
TRBD2,TRBV5-4,many,TRBJ2-3,CASSSGLAGVTTDTQYF,TGTGCCAGCAGCTCAGGACTAGCGGGGGTCACCACAGATACGCAGTATTTT
TRBD1,TRBV6-1,NA,TRBJ1-1,CATSGQAFLGAFF,TGTGCCACCTCGGGACAGGCCTTTCTAGGGGCTTTCTTT
NA,TRBV6-5,many,TRBJ1-6,CASSPGVGDSPLHF,TGTGCCAGCAGTCCCGGGGTAGGGGATTCACCCCTCCACTTT
TRBD1,TRBV7-9,many,TRBJ1-5,CASSLEQGTPQHF,TGTGCCAGCAGCTTAGAACAGGGGACGCCCCAGCATTTT
NA,TRBV19,many,TRBJ2-5,CASSILGSGETQYF,TGTGCCAGTAGTATTCTCGGGTCGGGGGAGACCCAGTACTTC
NA,TRBV10-3,NA,TRBJ2-3,CAISVRDTQYF,TGTGCCATCAGTGTGAGGGATACGCAGTATTTT
NA,TRBV25-1,NA,TRBJ2-3,CASSKASTDTQYF,TGTGCCAGCAGCAAAGCAAGCACAGATACGCAGTATTTT
NA,TRBV3-1,many,TRBJ1-6,CASSLRTDNSPLHF,TGTGCCAGCAGCCTCCGGACAGATAATTCACCCCTCCACTTT
TRBD1,TRBV20-1,NA,TRBJ2-2,CSARAPGQGAHGELFF,TGCAGTGCTAGAGCACCGGGACAGGGGGCGCACGGGGAGCTGTTTTTT
NA,TRBV20-1,NA,TRBJ1-5,CSARDGHRLGPQHF,TGCAGTGCTAGAGATGGACATCGGTTGGGACCCCAGCATTTT
NA,TRBV5-6,NA,TRBJ2-3,CASRRDSSTDTQYF,TGCGCCAGCAGAAGAGATTCCAGCACAGATACGCAGTATTTT
TRBD2,TRBV15,NA,TRBJ2-2,CATSSLTSDHGELFF,TGTGCCACCAGCAGCTTGACTAGCGATCACGGGGAGCTGTTTTTT
NA,TRBV10-3,NA,TRBJ2-1,CAISESQTGSVPGSTEQFF,TGTGCCATCAGTGAGTCCCAAACAGGATCCGTGCCGGGTTCCACTGAGCAGTTCTTC
NA,TRBV15,few,TRBJ2-5,CATSREGRQEETQYF,TGTGCCACCAGCAGAGAGGGTCGACAGGAAGAGACCCAGTACTTC
NA,TRBV11-2,many,TRBJ2-7,CASSPSRGLGYEQYF,TGTGCCAGCAGCCCTTCCCGTGGCCTGGGTTACGAGCAGTACTTC
NA,TRBV2,NA,TRBJ1-6,CASSEQQGSPLHF,TGTGCCAGCAGTGAACAACAAGGGTCACCCCTCCACTTT
TRBD1,TRBV5-1,NA,TRBJ1-1,CASSLTGGVDTEAFF,TGCGCCAGCAGCTTAACAGGGGGCGTTGACACTGAAGCTTTCTTT
TRBD1,TRBV29-1,NA,TRBJ1-4,CSVGQGGEKLFF,TGCAGCGTCGGACAGGGAGGGGAAAAACTGTTTTTT
TRBD2,TRBV7-2,NA,TRBJ2-3,CASSLGRRLAGFTDTQYF,TGTGCCAGCAGCTTAGGTCGTCGACTAGCGGGGTTCACAGATACGCAGTATTTT
NA,TRBV10-3,NA,TRBJ2-7,CASSERETGRSEQYF,TGTGCCAGCAGTGAAAGGGAGACAGGGAGGAGCGAGCAGTACTTC
NA,TRBV5-1,many,TRBJ1-6,CASTSSQGPNSPLHF,TGCGCCAGCACCTCATCCCAGGGGCCTAATTCACCCCTCCACTTT
TRBD1,TRBV15,NA,TRBJ1-1,CATSRPFPGQGLYTEAFF,TGTGCCACCAGCAGACCATTTCCGGGACAGGGGTTGTACACTGAAGCTTTCTTT
NA,TRBV6-1,NA,TRBJ1-2,CASSYQGYGYTF,TGTGCCAGCAGTTACCAGGGTTATGGCTACACCTTC
TRBD1,TRBV29-1,few,TRBJ1-2,CSVEARGTGHYGYTF,TGCAGCGTTGAAGCCCGAGGGACAGGGCACTATGGCTACACCTTC